The source of this T cell receptor (beta chain) is a study of siplizumab effects on memory and regulatory T cells (dated by TCRdb to about 2019). With regard to the full study: The study examined how the anti-CD2 antibody siplizumab affects alloreactive T-cell subsets in allogeneic mixed lymphocyte reactions built from human PBMCs. On the study overall, not on this receptor specifically: Of the alloreactive CD4+ clones that could be mapped, the Treg-derived share averaged approximately 69% with siplizumab compared with 26.9% in control reactions. The cumulative frequency of alloreactive sequences traceable to unstimulated CD4+ memory T cells was significantly reduced by siplizumab. About 80-97% of proliferating CD4+ or CD8+ clones could not be given a naive or memory phenotype. Whether proliferating Tregs from siplizumab cultures were suppressive was not functionally confirmed. Sequences below about 10^-5 frequency were poorly captured, so only a minor fraction of alloreactive clones could be mapped to unstimulated subsets. Unstimulated naive T cells appeared more diverse than memory T cells, and naive cells seemed to contribute substantially to the alloresponse.

Library method: the immunoSEQ multiplex PCR assay. About 9.9 x 10^4 TCR templates per sample were assayed by the deep sequencing platform. Genomic DNA extracted from sorted T cells was the material used for TCRbeta CDR3 sequencing. Regarding the original processing steps: The R programming language was used for clonal analysis of the TCRbeta CDR3 data. Alloreactive CD4+ and CD8+ clones were identified by comparing unstimulated samples to CFSE-low samples taken after the reaction. Alloreactive CD4+ clones were assigned to regulatory or non-regulatory origin by matching sequences to sorted unstimulated Treg and non-Treg repertoires. The immuneACCESS repertoire file appears here via TCRdb, limited to in-frame rearrangements. These files lack a portion of the clones; in checked studies, under half of the deficit traces to unresolved V genes, and the cause of the others is not known. That table is the source of V, J and clone size, and D and trimming were worked out from the DNA. In this sample the table shows about 50,000 clones, under 98% of which occur a single time. Together, the top ten hold around 0.6% of the sample.

Additional sequencing covered unstimulated subsets from a few donor pairs, namely CD8+ effector memory, CD4+ naive, CD8+ TEMRA, CD4+ memory and CD8+ naive. Sorted unstimulated T cells and proliferating T cells recovered from mixed lymphocyte reactions underwent TCRbeta CDR3 sequencing. Fresh whole blood from roughly ten HLA-typed healthy donors served as the source for isolating PBMCs. The CDR3 starts with the cysteine, ends with the phenylalanine, and has 11 residues. Of the read, only the CDR3 DNA is kept; its 33 bases are in frame from base 1. V drops 0 bases and J drops 7 bases, leaving 7 bases in between. The germline V gene (reference sequence) yields GTSNPN for CDR1 and SVGIG for CDR2. As regards this clone: Its antigen has not been determined. Base qualities are not at hand, and no much larger clone is one base apart. Distinct nucleotide sequences in the sample also encode this CDR3.

Sequenced material: naive CD4+ T cells sorted from blood. The cell subset or site label corresponds to: unstimulated naive T cells. The clonotype originates from a human donor in good health. The chain joins TRBV30 to TRBJ2-7, with the D gene too uncertain to name. Here the CDR3 is given as CAWSVGGEQYF. Read as DNA, the sequence is TGTGCCTGGAGTGTGGGCGGAGAGCAGTACTTC.